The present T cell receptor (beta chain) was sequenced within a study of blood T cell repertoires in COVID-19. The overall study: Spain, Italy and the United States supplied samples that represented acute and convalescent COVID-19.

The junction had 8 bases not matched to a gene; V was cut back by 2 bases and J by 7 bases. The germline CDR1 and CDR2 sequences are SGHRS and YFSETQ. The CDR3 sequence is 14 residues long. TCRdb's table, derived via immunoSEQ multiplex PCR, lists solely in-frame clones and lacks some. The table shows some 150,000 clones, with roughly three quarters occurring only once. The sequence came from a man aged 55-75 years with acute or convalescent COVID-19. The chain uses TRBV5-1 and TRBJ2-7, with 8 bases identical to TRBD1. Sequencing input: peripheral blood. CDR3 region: CASSFQGARGEQYF. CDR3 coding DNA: TGCGCCAGCAGCTTTCAGGGGGCGCGGGGTGAGCAGTACTTC.